The next 15 T cell receptor beta chains were all read from a single sample in a study of shared clonotypes between healthy human individuals. Sequenced by immunoSEQ multiplex PCR; TCRdb stores in-frame clones only, minus some. The sample carries under 750,000 clones, 72% recorded once. Input material: memory CD4+ T cells sorted from blood. Subset specified: CD45RA-negative fraction. All receptors derive from a woman in her twenties or thirties in good health.

CDR3 sequence (DNA): TGTGCCAGCAGCTTGTTCCAGGGATCGAACACTGAAGCTTTCTTT. This encodes CASSLFQGSNTEAFF. The rearrangement joins TRBV5-6 to TRBJ1-1, with D possibly matching TRBD1 (5 bases). The CDR3 length is 15 residues. With 1 base removed from V and 1 base from J, the gap between germline ends came to 11 bases. The germline gives CDR1 SGHDT, CDR2 YYEEEE.

The rearrangement uses TRBV10-3 and TRBJ2-6; weak D call: TRBD2 (5 bases). Germline lookup yields CDR1 ENHRY and CDR2 SYGVKD. The length of the CDR3 is 16 residues. Trimming cost V 0 bases and J 0 bases, with 6 bases left between them. CDR3 residues: CAISESDYSGANVLTF. DNA of the CDR3: TGTGCCATCAGTGAGTCCGACTACTCTGGGGCCAACGTCCTGACTTTC.

This chain uses TRBV11-2 with TRBJ2-1; tentatively, D is TRBD2 (5 bases). Per germline, CDR1 SGHAT and CDR2 FQNNGV. This CDR3 is built from 13 residues. With 2 bases removed from V and 4 bases from J, the gap between germline ends came to 6 bases. The CDR3 nucleotides are TGTGCCAGCAGCTTAACTAGATACAATGAGCAGTTCTTC. Its protein is CASSLTRYNEQFF.

Concerning this clone itself: Other DNA sequences in the sample encode the same CDR3. The chain employs TRBV5-1 and TRBJ1-2; a possible D gene is TRBD1 (6 bases). Trimming stripped 0 bases from V and 2 bases from J, with 8 bases between. The CDR3 is 14 amino acids. CDR1 is SGHRS and CDR2 is YFSETQ in the germline V gene. DNA of the CDR3: TGCGCCAGCAGCTTGGGCCAGGGGAACTATGGCTACACCTTC. Encoded protein: CASSLGQGNYGYTF.

This clone was seen a handful of times. Other DNA sequences in the same sample also yield this CDR3. J is TRBJ1-1 and V is TRBV27, with 7 bases matching TRBD1. The CDR3 contains 16 residues. Looked up from germline, CDR1 is MNHEY and CDR2 is SMNVEV (reference sequence). After removal of 5 bases from V and 1 base from J, the junction contained 10 bases not matched to a gene. In DNA form, the CDR3 reads TGTGCCAGCAGTCCGAGGACAGGCGGGAGGAACACTGAAGCTTTCTTT. It encodes CASSPRTGGRNTEAFF.

This clone showed up just a few times. V is TRBV28 and J is TRBJ1-4, with D unclear. The CDR3 is 14 residues long. Germline CDR1 MDHEN, CDR2 SYDVKM. Deletions cut 5 bases from V and 10 bases from J, with 17 bases between. CDR3 protein: CASSPQDGIRKLFF. CDR3 sequence (DNA): TGTGCCAGCAGTCCCCAGGACGGGATACGAAAACTGTTTTTT.

The chain joins TRBV5-4 to TRBJ2-1, with D possibly TRBD2 on 7 matching bases. The germline V gene encodes CDR1 SGHNT and CDR2 YYREEE (reference sequence). CDR3 length equals 16 residues. V was pared by 4 bases and J by 1 base, with 15 bases between. The DNA for the CDR3 is TGTGCCAGCAGCCCCCCTGGGGGGGCGTCCTACAATGAGCAGTTCTTC. This gives the protein CASSPPGGASYNEQFF.

This clone was detected only a few times. V gene TRBV29-1 combines with J gene TRBJ1-2, with 7 bases aligning to TRBD1. The length of the CDR3 is 11 residues. Germline V lookup: CDR1 SQVTM, CDR2 ANQGSEA. V shed 4 bases, J shed 6 bases, and the junction held 2 bases outside the gene matches. CDR3 loop: CSVGQGDGYTF. CDR3 coding DNA: TGCAGCGTTGGTCAGGGGGATGGCTACACCTTC.

This clone was observed once. The J gene is TRBJ1-1, the V gene TRBV28; D ambiguous. Deletions cut 6 bases from V and 4 bases from J, with 6 bases between. The CDR3 covers 11 residues. CDR1 is MDHEN and CDR2 is SYDVKM in the germline V gene. The CDR3 DNA is TGTGCCAGCAGGATACTCACTGAAGCTTTCTTT. Residues: CASRILTEAFF.

This clone was observed a few times. This chain uses TRBV28 with TRBJ1-2; D is unresolved. Trimming shortened V by 6 bases and J by 3 bases, and 5 bases separated the two germline ends. Germline CDR1 and CDR2: MDHEN and SYDVKM. The CDR3 spans 11 residues. This chain's CDR3 is CASSIDYGYTF. Here the CDR3 DNA reads TGTGCCAGCAGCATCGACTATGGCTACACCTTC.

The chain employs TRBV5-5 and TRBJ2-7, with a tentative D call TRBD1 (6 bases). The V end lost 4 bases, the J end lost 4 bases, and 12 bases lay between the germline ends. This CDR3 region has 13 residues. Germline V gene lookup returns CDR1 SGHKS and CDR2 YYEKEE (reference sequence). CDR3 region: CASSHRVGYEQYF. Here the CDR3 DNA reads TGTGCCAGCAGCCACAGGGTTGGGTACGAGCAGTACTTC.

The chain employs TRBV11-2 and TRBJ2-2; the D gene is possibly TRBD1 (5 bases). Trimming pared 6 bases from V and 9 bases from J, leaving 14 bases between. This CDR3 is 13 amino acids long. Per the germline V gene, CDR1 is SGHAT and CDR2 is FQNNGV. The CDR3 nucleotides are TGTGCCAGCAGAACATTAGGGGCCCGGGAGCTGTTTTTT. Its protein product is CASRTLGARELFF.

V and J are TRBV18 and TRBJ2-4, with TRBD2 matching 8 bases. V lost 4 bases and J lost 4; bases outside the gene matches: 9. From germline, CDR1 is KGHSH and CDR2 LQKENI. The CDR3 sequence is 16 residues long. Here the CDR3 reads CASSRGAGVGKNIQYF. The DNA of the CDR3 is TGTGCCAGCTCACGGGGAGCGGGAGTCGGGAAAAACATTCAGTACTTC.

The V and J genes are TRBV28 and TRBJ2-1; 10 bases agree with TRBD2. J gave up 7 bases and V 9 bases, and 9 bases lay outside the gene matches. Germline V gene data show CDR1 as MDHEN and CDR2 as SYDVKM. This CDR3 has 14 residues. CDR3 in DNA: TGTGCCAGGTTTAAGCGGGAGGGCCAAAATGAGCAGTTCTTC. This encodes CARFKREGQNEQFF.

The rearrangement links TRBV27 to TRBJ1-2; D may be TRBD1 (5 bases). V lost 6 bases, J lost 4 bases, and 12 bases lay in between. The CDR3 is made up of 13 amino acids. The germline V gene encodes CDR1 MNHEY and CDR2 SMNVEV (reference sequence). The CDR3 DNA follows: TGTGCCAGCAGCCTCAGGGATGGCTATGGCTACACCTTC. It encodes CASSLRDGYGYTF.